The clone carrying this T cell receptor beta chain appeared a few times. Antigen: not known. The source of the sample is a study of T-cell reconstitution after alpha-beta-depleted transplantation in children. Study observations and caveats: Several hundred expanded graft clones reportedly gave rise to the alpha-beta T cells present about two months after transplant.

The authors prepared the TCRbeta library with unique molecular identifiers. A single record per CDR3 protein comes from TCRdb applying MiXCR to the PCR reads. The table lists under 750,000 distinct CDR3 sequences, 20% to 25% of them singletons, with 13% to 15% in the top ten. V lost 1 base, J lost 6 bases, and 17 bases lay in between. This CDR3 region has 16 residues. The rearrangement joins TRBV12-3 or TRBV12-4 to TRBJ2-3, with D tentatively TRBD2 (6 bases). The sequences come from PBMCs, mostly from graft donor cells, collected 360 days after TCRalphabeta/CD19-depleted stem cell transplant. The sequence was obtained from a boy under two years old who had a stem cell transplant for acute myeloid leukemia, so the T cells may come from the graft donor. The CDR3: CASSLGSGRGVDTQYF. DNA for the CDR3: TGTGCCAGCAGTTTAGGATCCGGGCGGGGTGTGGATACGCAGTATTTT.